The 5 T cell receptor beta chains in this list originate from one sample, sequenced in a study of molecular identifiers for immune sequencing clone quantification. From the PCR reads, TCRdb called clonotypes with MiXCR, one entry per CDR3 protein. This repertoire shows 100,000 or so distinct CDR3 sequences, around a third found once; its top ten account for under 5.5%. The sample taken for sequencing was naive CD8+ T cells from blood, with Jurkat cell RNA spiked in. Regarding subset: FACS-sorted CD8+CD4-CCR7+CD45RA+ naive T cells. The source is a human donor in good health. Some libraries in this study had Jurkat cell RNA spiked in.

This clonotype was picked up many times. The V call is TRBV10-3, the J call TRBJ2-7; 7 bases align to TRBD1. Germline values: CDR1 ENHRY, CDR2 SYGVKD. V shed 8 bases, J shed 3 bases, and the junction held 10 bases outside the gene matches. This CDR3 contains 14 residues. The CDR3 here is CAIGPPTGNYEQYF. The CDR3 nucleotides read TGTGCCATCGGGCCCCCGACAGGGAACTACGAGCAGTACTTC.

As to this clonotype: Just one base apart from a much larger clone, this may be a read error. The rearrangement uses TRBV4-1 and TRBJ2-3; D is unresolved. Looked up from germline, CDR1 is MGHRA and CDR2 is YSYEKL. The CDR3 sequence is 12 residues long. CDR3 sequence: CACSQDLISQYF. DNA for the CDR3: TGCGCCTGCAGCCAAGACCTAATATCGCAGTATTTT.

Regarding this clonotype: At one end, the junction sequence differs from germline, possibly due to a read error. This chain uses TRBV19 with TRBJ2-2; TRBD1 agrees at 9 bases. The CDR3 has 17 amino acids. Germline values: CDR1 LNHDA, CDR2 SQIVND (reference sequence). The CDR3 coding sequence is TGTGCCAGAAGTATCGCCAGGACAGGGGCGAACACCGGGGAGCTGTTTTTT. As protein: CARSIARTGANTGELFF.

Worth noting for this clonotype: A read error may be the cause here, since a much bigger clone is one base away. V gene TRBV29-1 combines with J gene TRBJ2-5, with 7 bases lining up with TRBD1. Per the germline V gene, CDR1 is SQVTM and CDR2 is ANQGSEA. CDR3 length equals 12 residues. The CDR3 DNA follows: TGCAGCGTTAGGACAGGTGCGAAGACCCAGCACTTC. Its protein product is CSVRTGAKTQHF.

There are many counts of this clonotype. V and J are TRBV7-8 and TRBJ1-1, with 10 positions matching TRBD1. CDR3 size: 15 residues. CDR1 is SGHVS and CDR2 is FQNEAQ in the germline V gene. J lost 10 bases, V lost 4 bases, and 12 bases had no gene match. This CDR3 reads CASSSSRTGGGLAFF. The CDR3 DNA reads TGTGCCAGCAGCTCTAGCCGGACAGGGGGTGGTTTAGCTTTCTTT.